This T cell receptor (beta chain) was retrieved from a study of blood T cell repertoires in COVID-19. Study context: COVID-19 samples from acute and convalescent phases originated in the United States, Italy and Spain. Sources were T cells, B-cell-depleted T cells, or PBMCs; the material itself was cDNA or gDNA.

Original processing methods: Cell counts per sample came from amplifying reference gene primers. The repertoire was sequenced with immunoSEQ multiplex PCR; TCRdb's copy has only in-frame clones and lacks some. The V and J calls and the clone size are those of that table, but D and trimming were determined from the DNA. This sample carries about 220,000 clones, 82% of them seen once, and the ten largest clones take approximately 3.8%. Per germline, CDR1 LGHNA and CDR2 YSLEER. J lost 10 bases, V lost 1 base, and 14 bases had no gene match. This CDR3 is built from 18 residues. The sample taken for sequencing was peripheral blood. The receptor's source is a woman of 80 years or more with acute or convalescent COVID-19. The chain employs TRBV4-3 and TRBJ2-1, with 12 bases aligning to TRBD1. The CDR3 protein is CASSQARYRDRGRGEQFF. DNA for the CDR3: TGCGCCAGCAGCCAAGCCCGATACCGGGACAGGGGGCGAGGGGAGCAGTTCTTC.